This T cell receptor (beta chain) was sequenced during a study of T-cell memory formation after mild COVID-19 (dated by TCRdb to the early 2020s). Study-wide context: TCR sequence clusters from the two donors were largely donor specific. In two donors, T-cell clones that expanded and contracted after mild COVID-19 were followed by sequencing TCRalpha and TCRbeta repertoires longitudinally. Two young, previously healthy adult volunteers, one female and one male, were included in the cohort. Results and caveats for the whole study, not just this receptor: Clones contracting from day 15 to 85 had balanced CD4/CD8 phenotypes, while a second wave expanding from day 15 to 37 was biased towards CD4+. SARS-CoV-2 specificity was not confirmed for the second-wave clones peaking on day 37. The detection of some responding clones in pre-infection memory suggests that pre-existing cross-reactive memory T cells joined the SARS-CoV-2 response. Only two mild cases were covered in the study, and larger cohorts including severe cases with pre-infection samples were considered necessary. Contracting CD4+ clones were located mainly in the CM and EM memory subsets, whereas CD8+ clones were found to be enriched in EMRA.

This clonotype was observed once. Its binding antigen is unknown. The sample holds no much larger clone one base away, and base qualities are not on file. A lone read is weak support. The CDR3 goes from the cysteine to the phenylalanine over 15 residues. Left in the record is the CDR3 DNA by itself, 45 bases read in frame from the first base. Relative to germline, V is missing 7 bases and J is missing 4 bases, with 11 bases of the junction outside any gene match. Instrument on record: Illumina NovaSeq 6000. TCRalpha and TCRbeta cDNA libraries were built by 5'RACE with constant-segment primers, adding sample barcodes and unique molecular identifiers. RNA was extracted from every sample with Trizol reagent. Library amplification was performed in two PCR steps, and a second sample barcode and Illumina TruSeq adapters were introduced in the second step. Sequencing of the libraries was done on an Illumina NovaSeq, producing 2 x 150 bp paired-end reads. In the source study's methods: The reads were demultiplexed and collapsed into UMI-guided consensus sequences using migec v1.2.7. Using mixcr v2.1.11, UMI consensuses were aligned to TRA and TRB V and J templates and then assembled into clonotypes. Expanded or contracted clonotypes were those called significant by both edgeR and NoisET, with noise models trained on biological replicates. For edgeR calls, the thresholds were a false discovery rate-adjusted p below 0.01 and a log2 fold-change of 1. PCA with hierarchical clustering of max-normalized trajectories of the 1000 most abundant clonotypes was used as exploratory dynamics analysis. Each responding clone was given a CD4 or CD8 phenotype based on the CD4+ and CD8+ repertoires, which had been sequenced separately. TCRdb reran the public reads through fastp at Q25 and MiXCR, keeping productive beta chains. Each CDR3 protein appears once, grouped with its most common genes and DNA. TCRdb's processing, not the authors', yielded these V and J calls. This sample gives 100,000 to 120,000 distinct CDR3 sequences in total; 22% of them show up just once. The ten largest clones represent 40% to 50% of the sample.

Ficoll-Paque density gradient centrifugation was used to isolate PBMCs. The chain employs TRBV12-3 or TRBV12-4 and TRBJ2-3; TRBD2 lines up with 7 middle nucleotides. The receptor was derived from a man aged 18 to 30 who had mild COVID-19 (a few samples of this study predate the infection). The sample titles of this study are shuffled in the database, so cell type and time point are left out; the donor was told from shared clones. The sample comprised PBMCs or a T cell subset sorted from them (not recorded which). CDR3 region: CASTETRGIADTQYF. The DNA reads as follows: TGTGCCAGCACCGAGACGCGGGGGATAGCAGATACGCAGTATTTT.